The present entry profiles one T cell receptor (beta chain) with its context. The antigen is not known. TCRdb re-derived calls from the reads in MiXCR, one entry per CDR3 protein. The data contain around 710,000 distinct CDR3 sequences, almost 30% of them singletons. This record comes from a study of T cell repertoires in cytomegalovirus infection. Study details: Epitope selection comprised recently identified HLA-C-restricted CMV epitopes and well-studied HLA-B-restricted CMV epitopes. A matching HLA type, together with CMV infection, was signaled by public TCR beta signatures.

Study results and limitations: The response measured ex vivo was dominated by TCR beta clonotypes (HLA-C-restricted and CMV-specific). Individuals carrying CMV plus the relevant HLA were identified by cumulative frequency of public TCR beta families.

CDR1 and CDR2 from the germline V gene are SGHDT and YYEEEE. The junction had 5 bases not matched to a gene; V was cut back by 4 bases and J by 13 bases. This CDR3 is built from 12 residues. The input for sequencing was cultured CD8+ T cells from PBMCs, taken from culture after CMV antigen stimulation. This sequence originates from a human donor in good health (CMV status not recorded). Some clones in this sample may be carry-over from other donors' samples. This chain connects TRBV5-6 to TRBJ2-5; 12 bases map to TRBD2. The CDR3: CASSRGLAGSYF. The CDR3 bases are TGTGCCAGCAGCCGCGGACTAGCGGGATCGTACTTC.